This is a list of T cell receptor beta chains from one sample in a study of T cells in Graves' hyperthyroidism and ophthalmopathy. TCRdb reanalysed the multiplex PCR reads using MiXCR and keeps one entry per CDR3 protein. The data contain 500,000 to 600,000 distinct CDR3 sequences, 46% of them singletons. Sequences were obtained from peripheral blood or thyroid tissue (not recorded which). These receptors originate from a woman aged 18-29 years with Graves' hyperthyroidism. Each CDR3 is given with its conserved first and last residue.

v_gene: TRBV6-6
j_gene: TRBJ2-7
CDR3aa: CASSYHRRNSSYEQYF

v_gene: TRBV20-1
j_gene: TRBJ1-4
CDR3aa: CSARPPGQGAEKLFF

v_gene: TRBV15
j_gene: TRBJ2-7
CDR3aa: CATSSGQGSGYEQYF

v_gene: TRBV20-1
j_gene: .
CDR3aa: CSAILLNEQFF

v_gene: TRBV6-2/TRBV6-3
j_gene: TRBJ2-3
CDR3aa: CASVSGPSTDTQYF

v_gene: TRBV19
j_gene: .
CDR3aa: CASSKDSYYNEQFF

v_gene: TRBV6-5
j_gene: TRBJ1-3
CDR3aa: CASSYSIGLGNTIYF

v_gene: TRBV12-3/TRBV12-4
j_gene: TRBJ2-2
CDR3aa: CASSLDGVSLGTGELFF

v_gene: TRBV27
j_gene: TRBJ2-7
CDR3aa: CASRHTSLTYEQYF

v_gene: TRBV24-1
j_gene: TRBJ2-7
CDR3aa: CATSDLRIYEQYF

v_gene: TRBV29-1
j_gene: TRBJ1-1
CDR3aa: CSSRGGSSTEAFF

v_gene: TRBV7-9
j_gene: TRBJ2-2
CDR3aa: CASSPRFTGELFF

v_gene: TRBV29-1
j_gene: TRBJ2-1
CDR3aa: CSSEEGNNEQFF

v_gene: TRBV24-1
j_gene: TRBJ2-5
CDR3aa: CATSRMTERDETQYF

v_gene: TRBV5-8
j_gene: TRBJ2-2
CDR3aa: CASSLGLAAATGELFF

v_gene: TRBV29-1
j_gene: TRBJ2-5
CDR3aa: CRYDRVGQETQYF

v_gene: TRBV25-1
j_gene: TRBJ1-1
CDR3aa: CASMTSRAQGTEAFF

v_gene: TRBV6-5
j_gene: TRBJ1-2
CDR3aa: CASSRTGSSYGYTF

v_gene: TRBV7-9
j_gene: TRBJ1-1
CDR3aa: CASSPGAGRVLTFF

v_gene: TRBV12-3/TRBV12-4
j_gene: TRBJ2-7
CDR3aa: CATQEGGYSSYEQYF

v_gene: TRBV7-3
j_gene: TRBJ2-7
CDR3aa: CASSLISPSEQYF

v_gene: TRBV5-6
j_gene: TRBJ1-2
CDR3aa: CASSVAGDYGYTF

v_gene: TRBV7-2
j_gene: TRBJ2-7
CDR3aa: CASSYGGLASDTQYF

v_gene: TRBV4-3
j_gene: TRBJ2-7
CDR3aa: CASSPRTGGASYEQYF

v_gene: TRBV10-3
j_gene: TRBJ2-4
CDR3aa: CAISSTGLAKNIQYF

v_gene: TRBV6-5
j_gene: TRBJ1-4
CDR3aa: CASSLDPRREKLFF

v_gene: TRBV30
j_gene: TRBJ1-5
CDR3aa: CAWSVKLGTGAPNNQPQHF

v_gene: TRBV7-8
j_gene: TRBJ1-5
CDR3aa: CASSLASRDQETQHF

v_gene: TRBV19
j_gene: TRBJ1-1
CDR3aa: CASSIMGRANTEAFF

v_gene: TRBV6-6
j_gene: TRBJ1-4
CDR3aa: CASSYGGRDIEKLFF

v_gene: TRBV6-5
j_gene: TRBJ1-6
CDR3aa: CASSYSRRNSPLHF

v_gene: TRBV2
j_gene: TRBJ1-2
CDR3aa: CASSSQGTYGYTF

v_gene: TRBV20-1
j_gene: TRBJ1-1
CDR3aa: CSAARSPRENTEALF

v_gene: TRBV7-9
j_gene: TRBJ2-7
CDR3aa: CASSPLPLTGIYKQYF

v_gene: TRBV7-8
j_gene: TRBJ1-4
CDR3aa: CASSLAIYLTGGKKLFF

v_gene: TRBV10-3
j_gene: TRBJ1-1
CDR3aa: CAISLRLGGGRRAFF

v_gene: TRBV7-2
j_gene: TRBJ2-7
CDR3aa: CASSLAGGQYF

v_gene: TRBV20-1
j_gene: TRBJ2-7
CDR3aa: CSAKDREQYF

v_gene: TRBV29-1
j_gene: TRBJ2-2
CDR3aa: CSVEDRVRNTGELFF

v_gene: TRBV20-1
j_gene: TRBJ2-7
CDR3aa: CSAPEQYF

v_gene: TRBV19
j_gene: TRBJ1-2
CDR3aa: CATEDRNYGYTF